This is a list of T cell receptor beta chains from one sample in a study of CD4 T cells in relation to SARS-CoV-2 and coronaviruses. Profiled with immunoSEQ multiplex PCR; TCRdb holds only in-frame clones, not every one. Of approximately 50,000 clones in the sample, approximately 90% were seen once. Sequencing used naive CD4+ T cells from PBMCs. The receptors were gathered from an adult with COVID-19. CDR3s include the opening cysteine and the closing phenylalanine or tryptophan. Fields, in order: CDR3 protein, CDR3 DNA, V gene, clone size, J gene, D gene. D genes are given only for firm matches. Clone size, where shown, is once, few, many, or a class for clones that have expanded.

CDR3 protein: CASSLLTSGGQETQYF; CDR3 DNA: TGTGCCAGCAGTTTACTTACTAGCGGGGGTCAAGAGACCCAGTACTTC; V gene: TRBV28; clone size: .; J gene: TRBJ2-5; D gene: TRBD2
CDR3 protein: CASSFRAGANVLTF; CDR3 DNA: TGTGCCAGCAGCTTCAGGGCCGGGGCCAACGTCCTGACTTTC; V gene: TRBV11-2; clone size: .; J gene: TRBJ2-6; D gene: .
CDR3 protein: CASSDSVVLSNPETQYF; CDR3 DNA: TGTGCCAGCAGTGACTCCGTAGTACTATCGAACCCAGAGACCCAGTACTTC; V gene: TRBV6-4; clone size: .; J gene: TRBJ2-5; D gene: .
CDR3 protein: CASSATSHPAYEQYF; CDR3 DNA: TGTGCCAGCAGCGCAACTAGCCACCCCGCCTACGAGCAGTACTTC; V gene: TRBV3-1/TRBV3-2; clone size: .; J gene: TRBJ2-7; D gene: .
CDR3 protein: CASIKNTEAFF; CDR3 DNA: TGTGCCAGCATTAAGAACACTGAAGCTTTCTTT; V gene: TRBV6-5; clone size: .; J gene: TRBJ1-1; D gene: .
CDR3 protein: CASRDQRVRTDTQYF; CDR3 DNA: TGTGCCAGCAGAGATCAGCGGGTCCGCACAGATACGCAGTATTTT; V gene: TRBV28; clone size: .; J gene: TRBJ2-3; D gene: .
CDR3 protein: CASSLWTGLETQYF; CDR3 DNA: TGTGCCAGCAGCTTATGGACAGGGCTGGAGACCCAGTACTTC; V gene: TRBV7-2; clone size: once; J gene: TRBJ2-5; D gene: TRBD1
CDR3 protein: CASTKVRGGTPEAFF; CDR3 DNA: TGTGCCAGCACCAAAGTACGGGGAGGGACCCCTGAAGCTTTCTTT; V gene: TRBV6-5; clone size: .; J gene: TRBJ1-1; D gene: .
CDR3 protein: CASSHPREIADIQYF; CDR3 DNA: TGTGCCAGCAGTCACCCCAGGGAAATAGCTGACATTCAGTACTTC; V gene: TRBV6-6; clone size: once; J gene: TRBJ2-4; D gene: .
CDR3 protein: CATSRTGTVVYGYTF; CDR3 DNA: TGTGCCACCAGCAGAACCGGGACAGTAGTCTATGGCTACACCTTC; V gene: TRBV15; clone size: .; J gene: TRBJ1-2; D gene: TRBD1
CDR3 protein: CASSQDRGSKNIQYF; CDR3 DNA: TGTGCCAGCAGCCAAGACAGGGGATCCAAAAACATTCAGTACTTC; V gene: TRBV14; clone size: .; J gene: TRBJ2-4; D gene: .
CDR3 protein: CASSQTGDRAYEQYF; CDR3 DNA: TGCGCCAGCAGCCAAACAGGGGATCGGGCCTACGAGCAGTACTTC; V gene: TRBV5-1; clone size: .; J gene: TRBJ2-7; D gene: TRBD1
CDR3 protein: CASRMGQMFRNQPQHF; CDR3 DNA: TGTGCCAGCAGGATGGGGCAAATGTTTAGGAATCAGCCCCAGCATTTT; V gene: TRBV2; clone size: .; J gene: TRBJ1-5; D gene: .
CDR3 protein: CASSSLAADSFYGYTF; CDR3 DNA: TGTGCCAGCAGTTCCCTAGCGGCAGATTCCTTCTATGGCTACACCTTC; V gene: TRBV28; clone size: .; J gene: TRBJ1-2; D gene: .
CDR3 protein: CASSELAGVNHEQFF; CDR3 DNA: TGTGCCAGCAGTGAGCTAGCGGGAGTCAACCATGAGCAGTTCTTC; V gene: TRBV6-4; clone size: .; J gene: TRBJ2-1; D gene: TRBD2
CDR3 protein: CASRAGGSYEQYF; CDR3 DNA: TGTGCCAGCAGGGCGGGAGGCTCCTACGAGCAGTACTTC; V gene: TRBV28; clone size: .; J gene: TRBJ2-7; D gene: TRBD2
CDR3 protein: CASSQAASSYEQYF; CDR3 DNA: TGTGCCAGCAGCCAAGCCGCGAGTTCCTACGAGCAGTACTTC; V gene: TRBV3-1/TRBV3-2; clone size: .; J gene: TRBJ2-7; D gene: .
CDR3 protein: CASSLGGVSNQPQHF; CDR3 DNA: TGTGCCAGCAGTTTAGGGGGCGTTAGCAATCAGCCCCAGCATTTT; V gene: TRBV28; clone size: .; J gene: TRBJ1-5; D gene: .
CDR3 protein: CASSFFGWGRIFTGELFF; CDR3 DNA: TGTGCCAGCAGCTTCTTCGGTTGGGGCAGAATTTTCACCGGGGAGCTGTTTTTT; V gene: TRBV7-9; clone size: .; J gene: TRBJ2-2; D gene: .
CDR3 protein: CASSPLSRSSYNEQFF; CDR3 DNA: TGTGCCAGCAGCCCCCTGTCGCGGAGCTCCTACAATGAGCAGTTCTTC; V gene: TRBV28; clone size: .; J gene: TRBJ2-1; D gene: .
CDR3 protein: CASTGTSGSNEQFF; CDR3 DNA: TGTGCCAGCACCGGGACTAGCGGGAGTAATGAGCAGTTCTTC; V gene: TRBV28; clone size: .; J gene: TRBJ2-1; D gene: TRBD2
CDR3 protein: CASSLMRGSKDTQYF; CDR3 DNA: TGTGCCAGCAGCTTAATGCGCGGGAGCAAAGATACGCAGTATTTT; V gene: TRBV11-1; clone size: .; J gene: TRBJ2-3; D gene: TRBD2
CDR3 protein: CASSPRTDTQYF; CDR3 DNA: TGTGCCAGCAGCCCGCGCACAGATACGCAGTATTTT; V gene: TRBV5-6; clone size: .; J gene: TRBJ2-3; D gene: .
CDR3 protein: CATSDFLGTSGSTDTQYF; CDR3 DNA: TGTGCCACCAGTGATTTCCTAGGGACTAGCGGAAGCACAGATACGCAGTATTTT; V gene: TRBV24-1; clone size: .; J gene: TRBJ2-3; D gene: TRBD2
CDR3 protein: CASSPSGGIAYNEQFF; CDR3 DNA: TGCGCCAGCAGCCCTAGCGGGGGAATCGCCTACAATGAGCAGTTCTTC; V gene: TRBV10-2; clone size: .; J gene: TRBJ2-1; D gene: TRBD2
CDR3 protein: CASKGGTANNEQFF; CDR3 DNA: TGCGCCAGCAAGGGCGGGACCGCGAACAATGAGCAGTTCTTC; V gene: TRBV5-1; clone size: .; J gene: TRBJ2-1; D gene: .
CDR3 protein: CASTPPGGRNTEAFF; CDR3 DNA: TGTGCCAGCACCCCTCCGGGGGGGAGGAACACTGAAGCTTTCTTT; V gene: TRBV28; clone size: .; J gene: TRBJ1-1; D gene: .
CDR3 protein: CASSYPLGDTTYEQYF; CDR3 DNA: TGTGCCAGCAGTTACCCACTGGGGGACACAACCTACGAGCAGTACTTC; V gene: TRBV6-2/TRBV6-3; clone size: .; J gene: TRBJ2-7; D gene: .
CDR3 protein: CASRGTRNTGELFF; CDR3 DNA: TGTGCCAGCAGAGGGACTAGAAACACCGGGGAGCTGTTTTTT; V gene: TRBV27; clone size: .; J gene: TRBJ2-2; D gene: TRBD2
CDR3 protein: CASSYRPDGYNEQFF; CDR3 DNA: TGTGCCAGCAGTTATCGACCTGATGGGTACAATGAGCAGTTCTTC; V gene: TRBV6-5; clone size: .; J gene: TRBJ2-1; D gene: .
CDR3 protein: CASSWIGFTSGERYSTDTQYF; CDR3 DNA: TGTGCCAGCAGTTGGATTGGATTCACTAGCGGGGAAAGGTATAGCACAGATACGCAGTATTTT; V gene: TRBV28; clone size: .; J gene: TRBJ2-3; D gene: TRBD2
CDR3 protein: CASSPPSAPLNTGELFF; CDR3 DNA: TGTGCCAGCTCACCACCGTCAGCGCCATTGAACACCGGGGAGCTGTTTTTT; V gene: TRBV18; clone size: .; J gene: TRBJ2-2; D gene: .
CDR3 protein: CASSRDVNTQYF; CDR3 DNA: TGTGCCAGCAGCCGCGACGTGAATACGCAGTATTTT; V gene: TRBV2; clone size: .; J gene: TRBJ2-3; D gene: .
CDR3 protein: CASSLFVGNEQFF; CDR3 DNA: TGCGCCAGCAGCTTGTTCGTGGGCAATGAGCAGTTCTTC; V gene: TRBV5-1; clone size: once; J gene: TRBJ2-1; D gene: .
CDR3 protein: CASSPRTPDGETQYF; CDR3 DNA: TGTGCCAGCTCACCTCGGACACCGGATGGGGAGACCCAGTACTTC; V gene: TRBV18; clone size: .; J gene: TRBJ2-5; D gene: .
CDR3 protein: CAISDQVRTEAFF; CDR3 DNA: TGTGCCATCAGTGATCAGGTCCGGACTGAAGCTTTCTTT; V gene: TRBV10-3; clone size: .; J gene: TRBJ1-1; D gene: .
CDR3 protein: CASSPLRTYEQYF; CDR3 DNA: TGTGCCAGCTCACCACTACGGACCTACGAGCAGTACTTC; V gene: TRBV18; clone size: .; J gene: TRBJ2-7; D gene: .
CDR3 protein: CASSEFRGTYEQYF; CDR3 DNA: TGTGCCAGCAGTGAATTCCGGGGAACCTACGAGCAGTACTTC; V gene: TRBV2; clone size: .; J gene: TRBJ2-7; D gene: .
CDR3 protein: CASSYGWGTDTQYF; CDR3 DNA: TGTGCCAGCAGTTACGGGTGGGGCACAGATACGCAGTATTTT; V gene: TRBV6-5; clone size: .; J gene: TRBJ2-3; D gene: .
CDR3 protein: CAWSALVEYNEQFF; CDR3 DNA: TGTGCCTGGAGTGCGCTAGTAGAGTACAATGAGCAGTTCTTC; V gene: TRBV30; clone size: .; J gene: TRBJ2-1; D gene: .
CDR3 protein: CASSIAAKGQETQYF; CDR3 DNA: TGCGCCAGCAGTATAGCGGCCAAGGGCCAAGAGACCCAGTACTTC; V gene: TRBV5-1; clone size: .; J gene: TRBJ2-5; D gene: .
CDR3 protein: CASSFDRGLYEQYF; CDR3 DNA: TGCGCCAGCAGCTTTGACAGGGGGCTCTACGAGCAGTACTTC; V gene: TRBV5-1; clone size: .; J gene: TRBJ2-7; D gene: TRBD1
CDR3 protein: CASSSQGTEQYF; CDR3 DNA: TGTGCCAGCAGTTCACAGGGAACCGAGCAGTACTTC; V gene: TRBV28; clone size: .; J gene: TRBJ2-7; D gene: .